These 22 T cell receptor beta chains were sequenced from one sample in a study of blood T cells in healthy people across ages (dated by TCRdb to 2015 to 2017). Library preparation was by 5' RACE. The listed sequencing device is Illumina HiSeq 2500. A second roughly 7 to 11 cycle PCR used a sample-barcoded 5' primer and a J-beta primer mix. TCRdb reran the public reads through fastp at Q25 and MiXCR, keeping productive beta chains. Rows with a matching CDR3 protein are joined into one entry that keeps the most common DNA and genes. This sample is represented by roughly 800,000 distinct CDR3 sequences; about 62% of them were singletons. Roughly 20% of the sample is taken by the ten largest. The specimen sequenced was blood. These receptors came from a man aged 25-45 years in good health.

The V and J genes are TRBV20-1 and TRBJ2-6; D ambiguous. The V end was cut by 0 bases, the J end by 1 base, with 4 bases between. The germline gives CDR1 DFQATT, CDR2 SNEGSKA (reference sequence). The CDR3 loop spans 14 amino acids. CDR3 loop: CSARDRSGANVLTF. The CDR3 DNA follows: TGCAGTGCTAGAGATCGATCTGGGGCCAACGTCCTGACTTTC.

In its sample, this clonotype was seen a few times. The chain is built from TRBV7-8 and TRBJ2-4; D ambiguous. The germline V and J ends were trimmed by 5 bases and 1 base, with 12 bases remaining between them. The CDR3 spans 15 residues. CDR1 and CDR2 from the germline V gene are SGHVS and FQNEAQ. In DNA, the CDR3 is TGTGCCAGCAGCCAAATTCTTGGGGCCAAAAACATTCAGTACTTC. It encodes CASSQILGAKNIQYF.

The V call is TRBV4-1, the J call TRBJ1-6; weak D call: TRBD1 (6 bases). Germline CDR1 and CDR2: MGHRA and YSYEKL. The CDR3 has 14 amino acids. With 8 bases removed from V and 5 bases from J, the gap between germline ends came to 13 bases. The CDR3 spells CASAHRVNNSPLHF. The CDR3, as DNA: TGCGCCAGCGCTCACAGGGTTAATAATTCACCCCTCCACTTT.

This rearrangement joins TRBV10-3 to TRBJ1-6, with D tentatively TRBD1 (6 bases). V lost 2 bases and J 4 bases, leaving 6 bases between the germline ends. This CDR3 contains 14 residues. Germline assignment: CDR1 ENHRY and CDR2 SYGVKD. The CDR3 sequence is CAISEQGYNSPLHF. The CDR3 coding sequence is TGTGCCATCAGTGAGCAGGGGTATAATTCACCCCTCCACTTT.

This clonotype was seen only a few times. This sequence joins TRBV11-2 and TRBJ2-7, with D perhaps matching TRBD2 (5 bases). This CDR3 has 13 amino acids. Deletions cut 6 bases from V and 1 base from J, with 10 bases between. Germline V gene data show CDR1 as SGHAT and CDR2 as FQNNGV. CDR3 residues: CASRPPGSYEQYF. The CDR3 DNA follows: TGTGCCAGCAGACCTCCGGGATCCTACGAGCAGTACTTC.

The chain combines TRBV7-2 with TRBJ2-7, with D tentatively TRBD1 or TRBD2 (5 bases each). The tail of the sequence fits TRBJ2-5 better, so the J call may be wrong. Per the germline V gene, CDR1 is SGHTA and CDR2 is FQGNSA. The CDR3 is 16 amino acids. The CDR3 DNA is TGTGCCAGCAGCTTCGCCGGGGCCAGTGTGGGGGAGACCCAGTACTTC. Translation gives CASSFAGASVGETQYF.

The chain joins TRBV20-1 to TRBJ2-5, with D perhaps given as TRBD1 or TRBD2 (6 bases each). The end of the DNA fits TRBJ2-7 better, so the J call may be wrong. There are 14 residues in the CDR3. Germline-derived CDR1 and CDR2 are DFQATT and SNEGSKA (reference sequence). In DNA form, the CDR3 reads TGCAGTGCTAGAGATCTGTGGGGGGCTTACGAGCAGTACTTC. It is translated as CSARDLWGAYEQYF.

Written as DNA, the CDR3 is TGTGCCAGCAGCCCGAGACTAGCGGGGGCGTTGTCAGATACGCAGTATTTT. This translates into CASSPRLAGALSDTQYF. The chain is built from TRBV7-2 and TRBJ2-3, with 12 positions matching TRBD2. CDR3 length equals 17 residues. The V gene end was trimmed by 5 bases and the J gene end by 4 bases; junction bases not matched to a gene: 10. In germline, CDR1 is SGHTA, CDR2 FQGNSA.

The rearrangement links TRBV20-1 to TRBJ2-1; weak D call: TRBD1 (5 bases). This CDR3 contains 15 residues. CDR1 is DFQATT, CDR2 SNEGSKA, per germline (reference sequence). Trimming took 6 bases from V and 10 from J, leaving 25 bases between them. The CDR3 DNA follows: TGCAGTGCCGCGCCGGACACCGTCCCTCTCGGGGAGCAGTTCTTC. Protein sequence: CSAAPDTVPLGEQFF.

V usage is TRBV20-1 and J usage is TRBJ2-1; D call uncertain. The CDR3 contains 12 residues. Germline V lookup: CDR1 DFQATT, CDR2 SNEGSKA (reference sequence). CDR3 residues: CPASRVYNEQFF. CDR3 sequence (DNA): TGCCCTGCCTCACGGGTGTACAATGAGCAGTTCTTC.

The V gene is TRBV6-5, the J gene TRBJ2-5, with D possibly called TRBD1 or TRBD2 (5 bases each). V was shortened by 5 bases and J by 11 bases, with 15 bases between the two germline ends. The CDR3 is made up of 12 amino acids. Germline values: CDR1 MNHEY, CDR2 SVGAGI. CDR3: CASSTGPRGQYF. As DNA, the CDR3 is TGTGCCAGCAGTACGGGACCCCGCGGGCAGTACTTC.

The rearrangement links TRBV2 to TRBJ1-2; D is unclear. The length of the CDR3 is 11 residues. The germline V gene encodes CDR1 SNHLY and CDR2 FYNNEI. Trimming pared 10 bases from V and 4 bases from J, leaving 10 bases between. The CDR3 DNA is TGTGCCAACAAAAGGACCTATGGCTACACCTTC. Translating gives CANKRTYGYTF.

Remarks on this clonotype: One end of the junction does not line up with germline, which may come from a read error. This sequence joins TRBV7-8 and TRBJ2-1, with D possibly TRBD1 on 5 matching bases. Per germline, CDR1 SGHVS and CDR2 FQNEAQ. The CDR3 length is 13 residues. Here the CDR3 reads CASSRAGYSEQFF. For the CDR3, the DNA is TGTGCCAGCAGCCGGGCAGGGTACAGTGAGCAGTTCTTC.

The chain couples TRBV6-2 or TRBV6-3 to TRBJ2-1, with 10 bases matching TRBD2. This CDR3 has 13 amino acids. Losses at the gene ends were 7 bases for V and 15 bases for J; bases not matched to a gene: 12. Per the germline V gene, CDR1 is MNHEY and CDR2 is SVGEGT. The DNA for the CDR3 is TGTGCCAGCACCGATCTACTTCGGACTAGCGGGTTCTTC. Protein sequence: CASTDLLRTSGFF.

The rearrangement joins TRBV20-1 to TRBJ2-3; D perhaps matches TRBD2 (7 bases). The V end was cut by 5 bases, the J end by 0 bases, with 15 bases between. This CDR3 comprises 15 residues. Germline lookup yields CDR1 DFQATT and CDR2 SNEGSKA (reference sequence). CDR3 bases: TGCAGTGCTTTAGGAGGGGGGGCTAGCACAGATACGCAGTATTTT. It is translated as CSALGGGASTDTQYF.

This clonotype turned up a few times. The V call is TRBV2, the J call TRBJ2-7; 11 bases line up with TRBD2. Looked up from germline, CDR1 is SNHLY and CDR2 is FYNNEI. Trimming removed 9 bases from V and 0 bases from J; junction bases left unmatched: 7. This CDR3 region has 15 residues. The CDR3 nucleotides are TGTGCCAGAGGGACTAGCGGAACTAACTCCTACGAGCAGTACTTC. This sequence encodes CARGTSGTNSYEQYF.

Many counts were recorded for this clonotype. The chain links TRBV19 to TRBJ2-7; TRBD1 or TRBD2 may be the D gene (6 bases each). V shed 8 bases and J shed 3 bases, with 8 bases lying between them. Germline V gene lookup returns CDR1 LNHDA and CDR2 SQIVND (reference sequence). CDR3 length equals 11 residues. CDR3 nucleotide sequence: TGTGCCAGTGGAGGGGGCTACGAGCAGTACTTC. This codes for CASGGGYEQYF.

There are a few counts of this clonotype. This sequence joins TRBV4-3 and TRBJ1-6; D not certain. Looked up from germline, CDR1 is LGHNA and CDR2 is YSLEER. The CDR3 length is 14 residues. Trimming took off 1 base at V and 7 bases at J, with 8 bases between the two ends. CDR3 amino acids: CASSQVGGNSPLHF. CDR3 in DNA: TGCGCCAGCAGCCAAGTGGGCGGGAATTCACCCCTCCACTTT.

This clonotype was seen repeatedly, ten times or more. The chain's CDR3 is CASSLGREKLFF. Written as DNA, the CDR3 is TGCGCCAGCAGCCTCGGGCGTGAAAAACTGTTTTTT. The chain is built from TRBV4-1 and TRBJ1-4; D is uncertain. V lost 4 bases and J 7 bases, leaving 7 bases between the germline ends. The CDR3 totals 12 residues. In germline, CDR1 is MGHRA, CDR2 YSYEKL.

V gene TRBV25-1 combines with J gene TRBJ2-5; maybe TRBD2 (5 bases). Trimming stripped 8 bases from V and 5 bases from J, with 24 bases between. CDR1 and CDR2 (germline): MGHDK, SYGVNS. The CDR3 length is 16 residues. The CDR3 DNA reads TGTGCCAGCGCCGAGGCGTCGAAAACCAGCGGTGAGACCCAGTACTTC. Its protein is CASAEASKTSGETQYF. Drawing the rest from reference TRBV25-1 and TRBJ2-5, the complete variable domain is EADIYQTPRYLVIGTGKKITLECSQTMGHDKMYWYQQDPGMELHLIHYSYGVNSTEKGDLSSESTVSRIRTEHFPLTLESARPSHTSQYLCASAEASKTSGETQYFGPGTRLLVL.

The rearrangement links TRBV7-8 to TRBJ1-6, with TRBD1 matching over 7 bases. Germline trimming cut 5 bases from V and 5 bases from J; bases unmatched to any gene: 12. The CDR3 length is 17 residues. Germline V CDR1 and CDR2: SGHVS, FQNEAQ. CDR3 in DNA: TGTGCCAGCAGCCCCGGAGCGGCGGGACAGAATAATTCACCCCTCCACTTT. Protein product: CASSPGAAGQNNSPLHF.

Comment on this clonotype: The junction departs from the called germline gene at one end, perhaps through a read error. V usage is TRBV3-1 and J usage is TRBJ1-4; D is unresolved. Germline lookup yields CDR1 LGHDT and CDR2 YNNKEL (reference sequence). This CDR3 has 13 amino acids. Here the CDR3 reads CASSRKTDERLFF. For the CDR3, the DNA is TGTGCCAGCAGCCGAAAGACGGATGAAAGACTGTTTTTT.